The 22 T cell receptor beta chains given below trace back to one sample, sequenced in a study of regulatory T cells in long-lasting Graves disease. Time point given: newly diagnosed GD, antithyroid drugs for less than 3 months. PBMCs provided the RNA from which the TCR library was made. CDR3-region Arm-PCR and iRepertoire HTBI primers produced the TCR beta libraries. A single record per CDR3 protein comes from TCRdb applying MiXCR to the multiplex PCR reads. The sample gives 530,000 or so distinct CDR3 sequences, around an eighth of which show up once; under 10% is in the top ten. The same specimen was also included in a second study, on T cells in Graves' hyperthyroidism and ophthalmopathy.

The specimen comprised peripheral blood mononuclear cells (PBMCs), sampled at new diagnosis, from a patient treated with antithyroid drugs. The receptors originated from a man younger than 45 with Graves disease.

The V gene is TRBV19, the J gene TRBJ1-2, with TRBD1 identical over 11 bases. V gave up 5 bases and J gave up 3 bases; unmatched junction bases: 5. The CDR3 extends over 15 amino acids. The V gene's germline CDR1 is LNHDA and CDR2 SQIVND (reference sequence). Here the CDR3 reads CASSGQGAGDYGYTF. The CDR3 nucleotides are TGTGCCAGTAGTGGACAGGGGGCTGGAGACTATGGCTACACCTTC.

The chain joins TRBV29-1 to TRBJ1-5; 8 nucleotides agree with TRBD1. With 3 bases clipped from V and 3 bases from J, the junction kept 4 bases outside the gene matches. The germline CDR1 and CDR2 sequences are SQVTM and ANQGSEA. The CDR3 totals 14 residues. CDR3 residues: CSVETGDDNQPQHF. The CDR3 region has the DNA TGCAGCGTTGAGACAGGGGATGACAATCAGCCCCAGCATTTT.

This clonotype was seen at least ten times. V usage is TRBV12-3 or TRBV12-4 and J usage is TRBJ1-5; D unclear. Trimming stripped 6 bases from V and 11 bases from J, with 11 bases between. The CDR3 loop spans 11 amino acids. CDR3 DNA: TGTGCCAGCAGCAAAGGGCTGGCCCAGCATTTT. It is translated as CASSKGLAQHF.

The chain employs TRBV6-1 and TRBJ1-3; no clear D gene. V lost 7 bases, J lost 0 bases, and 10 bases lay in between. The CDR3 has 14 residues. CDR1 is MNHNS and CDR2 is SASEGT in the germline V gene. The chain's CDR3 is CASKGWSSGNTIYF. Here the CDR3 DNA reads TGTGCCAGCAAAGGGTGGTCCTCTGGAAACACCATATATTTT.

Many counts were recorded for this clonotype. V gene TRBV5-1 combines with J gene TRBJ2-1; weak D call: TRBD1 (6 bases). V was clipped by 5 bases and J by 5 bases, with 14 bases between them. This CDR3 spans 14 amino acids. The germline CDR1 and CDR2 sequences are SGHRS and YFSETQ. The DNA of the CDR3 is TGCGCCAGCAGTTGGCAGGGGCGAAACAATGAGCAGTTCTTC. Encoded protein: CASSWQGRNNEQFF.

About this clonotype: Possible read error: a much larger clone is one base away. The chain employs TRBV2 and TRBJ2-1; 12 positions match TRBD2. With V trimmed by 9 bases and J by 7 bases, 4 bases remained unmatched. CDR3 size: 13 residues. Germline loops: CDR1 SNHLY, CDR2 FYNNEI. In DNA, the CDR3 is TGTGCCAGACCGGGACTAGCGGGTAATGAGCAGTTCTTC. Translating gives CARPGLAGNEQFF.

This clonotype was seen ten or more times. This chain joins TRBV12-3 or TRBV12-4 and TRBJ2-3; D is uncertain. V lost 6 bases to trimming and J lost 2 bases, with 9 bases between them. The CDR3 consists of 13 residues. CDR3 residues: CASSPPLTDTQYF. The CDR3 nucleotides read TGTGCCAGCAGCCCCCCCCTCACAGATACGCAGTATTTT.

This clonotype was counted at least ten times. CDR3 residues: CSVDTGGGTQYF. Written as DNA, the CDR3 is TGCAGCGTTGATACAGGGGGCGGTACGCAGTATTTT. The chain has TRBV29-1 and TRBJ2-3, with TRBD1 identical over 9 bases. Trimming cost V 3 bases and J 8 bases; bases outside gene matches: 3. CDR1 SQVTM and CDR2 ANQGSEA come from the germline V gene. The CDR3 totals 12 residues.

This clonotype occurred many times. The V and J genes are TRBV10-3 and TRBJ2-5, with 9 bases fitting TRBD2. CDR1 is ENHRY, CDR2 SYGVKD, per germline. The CDR3 has 16 residues. Trimming cost V 3 bases and J 1 base; bases outside gene matches: 6. As DNA, the CDR3 is TGTGCCATCAGTGAAATAGCGGGAGTCCCCCAAGAGACCCAGTACTTC. Translation: CAISEIAGVPQETQYF.

This clonotype was observed at least ten times. The gene calls are TRBV30 and TRBJ1-6; the D gene is possibly TRBD1 (5 bases). CDR1 is GTSNPN and CDR2 is SVGIG in the germline V gene (reference sequence). The CDR3 contains 15 residues. With 5 bases removed from V and 7 bases from J, the gap between germline ends came to 18 bases. The CDR3 DNA reads as TGTGCCTGGGGGTCACAGGAAGGACCCAATTCACCCCTCCACTTT. It is translated as CAWGSQEGPNSPLHF.

This clonotype was seen repeatedly, ten times or more. The chain couples TRBV20-1 to TRBJ2-1; 8 nucleotides match TRBD2. The V and J ends lost 5 bases and 7 bases, in that order; junction bases with no gene match: 16. In germline, CDR1 is DFQATT, CDR2 SNEGSKA (reference sequence). The CDR3 is made up of 16 amino acids. The CDR3 spells CSARSFSGGSGNEQFF. The CDR3, as DNA: TGCAGTGCTCGAAGTTTTTCGGGAGGGTCTGGGAATGAGCAGTTCTTC.

This chain uses TRBV5-1 with TRBJ1-6, with TRBD1 identical over 7 bases. After removal of 7 bases from V and 8 bases from J, the junction contained 9 bases not matched to a gene. Germline V lookup: CDR1 SGHRS, CDR2 YFSETQ. This CDR3 has 14 residues. In nucleotides, the CDR3 is TGCGCCAGCCACCTGGGGACAGTGGATTCACCCCTCCACTTT. As protein: CASHLGTVDSPLHF.

This clonotype was counted only a few times. V is TRBV11-2 and J is TRBJ2-7; the D is unclear. The CDR3 is 13 amino acids. Trimming cost V 4 bases and J 4 bases, with 11 bases left between them. CDR1 and CDR2 (germline): SGHAT, FQNNGV. The CDR3 protein is CASSSLGIYEQYF. The CDR3 DNA is TGTGCCAGCAGCTCCTTAGGTATATACGAGCAGTACTTC.

This clonotype was seen ten or more times. The rearrangement joins TRBV10-3 to TRBJ2-3, with 9 bases matching TRBD1. The CDR3 spans 15 residues. The ends lost 3 bases at V and 1 base at J; junction bases unmatched: 2. Germline V gene data show CDR1 as ENHRY and CDR2 as SYGVKD. CDR3 DNA sequence: TGTGCCATCAGTGATGGGGACAGGGGCACAGATACGCAGTATTTT. The encoded protein is CAISDGDRGTDTQYF.

This clonotype was seen ten or more times. This chain connects TRBV9 to TRBJ2-3; no definite D call. CDR1 is SGDLS and CDR2 is YYNGEE in the germline V gene. This CDR3 spans 11 amino acids. The V and J ends lost 2 bases and 7 bases respectively, with 5 bases between them. The CDR3 bases are TGTGCCAGCAGCGTCGAGAATACGCAGTATTTT. Amino acid sequence: CASSVENTQYF.

The rearrangement uses TRBV18 and TRBJ2-1; D call uncertain. Germline CDR1 reads KGHSH; CDR2 reads LQKENI. V lost 8 bases and J lost 0, with 17 bases in between. This CDR3 has 16 residues. CDR3 in amino acids: CASHNPLLSSYNEQFF. CDR3 nucleotides: TGTGCCAGCCACAACCCCCTCCTGAGCTCCTACAATGAGCAGTTCTTC.

This clonotype has a handful of counts. This sequence joins TRBV20-1 and TRBJ2-1; no clear D gene. V lost 1 base to trimming and J lost 0 bases, with 10 bases between them. CDR1 is DFQATT, CDR2 SNEGSKA, per germline (reference sequence). This CDR3 contains 15 residues. DNA for the CDR3: TGCAGTGCTAGAGGCGAGCAGAGCTCCTACAATGAGCAGTTCTTC. Protein sequence: CSARGEQSSYNEQFF.

Turning to this clonotype: The junction shows a germline mismatch at one end, possibly a read error. The gene calls are TRBV18 and TRBJ1-5; D uncertain. The V gene's germline CDR1 is KGHSH and CDR2 LQKENI. The CDR3 loop spans 13 amino acids. In nucleotides, the CDR3 is TGTACCAGCTCACCATCCGCGAATCAGCCCCAGCATTTT. This gives the protein CTSSPSANQPQHF.

This clonotype was picked up a small number of times. This chain uses TRBV20-1 with TRBJ2-1; a possible D gene is TRBD2 (5 bases). Germline V gives CDR1 DFQATT, CDR2 SNEGSKA (reference sequence). Trimming cost V 0 bases and J 4 bases, with 16 bases left between them. The length of the CDR3 is 16 residues. The CDR3 DNA reads TGCAGTGCTAGAGACTCAGAGGGTCCCGAGTACAATGAGCAGTTCTTC. It yields the protein CSARDSEGPEYNEQFF.

A remark on this clonotype: Possible read error: a much larger clone is one base away. The chain employs TRBV7-2 and TRBJ1-2; possibly TRBD1 for D (5 bases). Germline CDR1 is SGHTA and CDR2 is FQGNSA. V lost 5 bases and J 4 bases, leaving 14 bases between the germline ends. CDR3 length: 14 amino acids. In DNA form, the CDR3 reads TGTGCCAGCAGCGTACAAAAGGGGCTCTATGGCTACACCTTC. Its protein is CASSVQKGLYGYTF.

This clonotype was seen a handful of times. The chain links TRBV18 to TRBJ1-6; 9 bases are shared with TRBD1. Trimming cost V 6 bases and J 7 bases; bases outside gene matches: 10. Germline V gene data show CDR1 as KGHSH and CDR2 as LQKENI. The CDR3 runs to 16 residues. DNA for the CDR3: TGTGCCAGCTCCCCAGCGGGACAGGGCTTAAATTCACCCCTCCACTTT. As protein: CASSPAGQGLNSPLHF. The entire variable domain, with the rest obtained from reference TRBV18 and TRBJ1-6, is as follows: NAGVMQNPRHLVRRRGQEARLRCSPMKGHSHVYWYRQLPEEGLKFMVYLQKENIIDESGMPKERFSAEFPKEGPSILRIQQVVRGDSAAYFCASSPAGQGLNSPLHFGNGTRLTVT.

As concerns this clonotype: The germline gene is not matched at one end of the junction; a read error may be the cause. The rearrangement joins TRBV20-1 to TRBJ1-2, with D tentatively TRBD1 (6 bases). CDR3 length: 11 residues. Germline V lookup: CDR1 DFQATT, CDR2 SNEGSKA (reference sequence). CDR3 bases: TGCAATGCTACAGGGAACTATGGCTACACCTTC. Protein product: CNATGNYGYTF.